Listed below are T cell receptor beta chains from one sample, sequenced in a study of identical twins. TCRdb re-called the 5' RACE reads through MiXCR, storing one row per CDR3 protein. The profile shows over 550,000 distinct CDR3 sequences, around 7.4% of them singletons. The data also belong to a second study, concerning yellow fever vaccine responses in identical twins.

Sequencing used PBMCs. The receptors here all came from a woman younger than 35 in good health. Both conserved end residues are part of each CDR3. Fields, in order: J gene, V gene, clone size, D gene, CDR3 DNA, CDR3 protein. A D gene is named only where the DNA matches it firmly. For some rows the clone size is stated as once, few or many, or as a class when expanded; others skip it.

TRBJ2-7 | TRBV28 | - | - | TGTGCCACCCGGGACACAGTCTACGAGCAGTACTTC | CATRDTVYEQYF
TRBJ2-2 | TRBV10-3 | - | - | TGTGCCATCAGTGAGTCCGGGGGGCCGAGCGGGGAGCTGTTTTTT | CAISESGGPSGELFF
TRBJ1-1 | TRBV28 | - | - | TGTGCCAGCATCCCCTCAGCGGGGCAGATTAACACTGAAGCTTTCTTT | CASIPSAGQINTEAFF
TRBJ2-2 | TRBV11-1 | many | TRBD1 | TGTGCCAGCAGCCCCAGGCGGGACAGGGGGCTATTGGTGGTCGGGGAGCTGTTTTTT | CASSPRRDRGLLVVGELFF
TRBJ2-2 | TRBV2 | - | TRBD2 | TGTGCCAGCAGTGAGGTGGCTAGCGGGAGGATTACCGGGGAGCTGTTTTTT | CASSEVASGRITGELFF
TRBJ1-5 | TRBV6-1 | many | - | TGTGCCAGCACCCTCGGGGGGCTGGGCAATCAGCCCCAGCATTTT | CASTLGGLGNQPQHF
TRBJ1-4 | TRBV20-1 | many | - | TGCAGTGCTAGCGAACCAACTAATGAAAAACTGTTTTTT | CSASEPTNEKLFF
TRBJ1-1 | TRBV27 | few | - | TGTGCCAGCAGTTTATCATTTATTGGAGGGGTCGTCGGCACTGAAGCTTTCTTT | CASSLSFIGGVVGTEAFF
TRBJ2-1 | TRBV20-1 | - | - | TGCAGTGCTACCCAGTACAATGAGCAGTTCTTC | CSATQYNEQFF
TRBJ1-4 | TRBV18 | - | - | TGTGCCAGCTCACCCCCAGGTTCAGCTAATGAAAAACTGTTTTTT | CASSPPGSANEKLFF
TRBJ1-1 | TRBV5-1 | - | - | TGCGCCAGCAGCGCGTCTGTCAGGGGTCTGAACACTGAAGCTTTCTTT | CASSASVRGLNTEAFF
TRBJ2-2 | TRBV5-1 | - | - | TGCGCCAGCAGCACGGGGATCTTTCGAACCACCGGGGAGCTGTTTTTT | CASSTGIFRTTGELFF
TRBJ2-3 | TRBV29-1 | many | TRBD2 | TGCAGCGCCGGGACTAGCGGGAACGTAGATACGCAGTATTTT | CSAGTSGNVDTQYF
TRBJ2-7 | TRBV20-1 | few | - | TGCAGTGCTAGAGATCTCAGCCAACTGGGCTACGAGCAGTACTTC | CSARDLSQLGYEQYF
TRBJ1-3 | TRBV5-1 | few | TRBD1 | TGCGCCAGCAGCTTGGCTGGACAGGGGGCAAACACCATATATTTT | CASSLAGQGANTIYF
TRBJ1-6 | TRBV5-1 | few | TRBD1 | TGCGCCAGCAGAGGGGGCGCCCATAATTCACCCCTCCACTTT | CASRGGAHNSPLHF
TRBJ2-7 | TRBV9 | many | TRBD1 | TGTGCCAGCAGCGGACCAGGACAGGGGAAAATCGAGCAGTACTTC | CASSGPGQGKIEQYF
TRBJ2-1 | TRBV4-1 | - | - | TGCGCCAGCAGCCAAGACCCGGGGGGCCGAGGCAATGAGCAGTTCTTC | CASSQDPGGRGNEQFF
TRBJ1-1 | TRBV12-3/TRBV12-4 | many | - | TGTGCCAGCAGTTTAATGGGTGGGGGAGCTTTCTTT | CASSLMGGGAFF
TRBJ2-2 | TRBV20-1 | many | - | TGCAGTGCTCGCCCGTTCTCCGGGGAGCTGTTTTTT | CSARPFSGELFF
TRBJ2-1 | TRBV7-9 | few | TRBD2 | TGTGCCAGCAGCTTTTCTAGCGGGAGGGTCCATGAGCAGTTCTTC | CASSFSSGRVHEQFF
TRBJ2-1 | TRBV2 | - | - | TGTGCCAGCAGCTCAGGACTATTCAATGAGCAGTTCTTC | CASSSGLFNEQFF
TRBJ2-3 | TRBV27 | few | - | TGTGCCAGCAGTTTAACGGTCTCACGGAGCACAGATACGCAGTATTTT | CASSLTVSRSTDTQYF
TRBJ2-1 | TRBV2 | many | TRBD2 | TGTGCCAGCAGCTCGGGACTAGCGGGGGGGAATGAGCAGTTCTTC | CASSSGLAGGNEQFF
TRBJ2-5 | TRBV11-1 | - | - | TGTGCCAGCAGCTTAGGGCTAGCCGTCGAGCAAGAGACCCAGTACTTC | CASSLGLAVEQETQYF
TRBJ1-5 | TRBV12-3/TRBV12-4 | many | TRBD1 | TGTGCCAGCAGCTGGGACAGTAATAGCAATCAGCCCCAGCATTTT | CASSWDSNSNQPQHF
TRBJ2-2 | TRBV25-1 | many | - | TGTGCCAGCAGTACCGGACGGGACACCGGGGAGCTGTTTTTT | CASSTGRDTGELFF